The sample holds many counts of the clone carrying this TCR beta chain. Its antigen is not known. These data originate in a study of identical twins. Study findings and constraints: Beta out-of-frame twin sharing showed a weaker excess. Insertions ran lower in abundant cord blood beta clonotypes, though not in memory repertoires. Analyses based on zero insertions could be partly confounded by invariant MAIT and iNKT cells. Cross-sectional statistical analysis was relied on for the conclusions, without the same donors being followed.

In TCRdb, the 5' RACE reads were re-called with MiXCR into one record per CDR3 protein. The sample lists roughly 250,000 distinct CDR3 sequences; 6% to 8% were seen once. With 7 bases removed from V and 1 base from J, the gap between germline ends came to 15 bases. Germline loops: CDR1 SQVTM, CDR2 ANQGSEA. CDR3 length: 14 residues. The same sample was also used in a study of yellow fever vaccine responses in identical twins.

Sequenced material: CD8+ T cells sorted from blood. This chain joins TRBV29-1 and TRBJ2-3, with D possibly TRBD2 on 6 matching bases. The source of this sequence is a woman between 18 and 29 years old in good health. The CDR3 sequence is CSASTGGGTDTQYF. As DNA, the CDR3 is TGCAGCGCCTCGACGGGCGGGGGCACAGATACGCAGTATTTT.